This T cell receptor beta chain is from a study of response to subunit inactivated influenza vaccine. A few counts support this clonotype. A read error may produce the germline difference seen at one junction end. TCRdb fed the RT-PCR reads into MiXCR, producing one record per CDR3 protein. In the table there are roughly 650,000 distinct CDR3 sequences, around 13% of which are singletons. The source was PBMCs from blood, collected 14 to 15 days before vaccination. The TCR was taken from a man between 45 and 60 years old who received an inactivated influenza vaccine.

CDR3 in DNA: TGCGCGGCGGGGACTAGAGAATCCTACGAGCAGTACTTC. Its protein is CAAGTRESYEQYF. This chain connects TRBV10-3 to TRBJ2-7; the match to TRBD2 covers 8 bases. The germline gives CDR1 ENHRY, CDR2 SYGVKD. The CDR3 loop spans 13 amino acids.